The rows below give T cell receptor beta chains drawn from one sample of a study of blood T cell repertoires in COVID-19. The repertoire was sequenced with immunoSEQ multiplex PCR; TCRdb's copy has only in-frame clones and lacks some. The sample has about 400,000 clones, around 90% seen once. Sequencing used PBMCs or T cells enriched from blood (not recorded which). These receptors originate from a middle-aged woman with acute COVID-19. Each CDR3 is given with its conserved first and last residue. A D gene is named only where the DNA matches it firmly. Size values are once, few and many counts, or a class for expanded clones, and some rows have none.

d_call	v_call	j_call	clone_size	cdr3_aa	cdr3_nt
TRBD1	TRBV6-5	TRBJ2-3	once	CATGTESTDTQYF	TGTGCCACCGGGACAGAGAGCACAGATACGCAGTATTTT
NA	TRBV3-1/TRBV3-2	TRBJ1-2	NA	CASSQTTSNYGYTF	TGTGCCAGCAGCCAAACCACTTCTAACTATGGCTACACCTTC
NA	TRBV18	TRBJ1-3	NA	CASSPYLRTELSGNTIYF	TGTGCCAGCTCACCCTATCTCAGGACAGAACTCTCTGGAAACACCATATATTTT
NA	TRBV5-1	TRBJ2-2	NA	CASSPLVVTGELFF	TGCGCCAGCAGCCCGCTAGTGGTCACCGGGGAGCTGTTTTTT
TRBD1	TRBV19	TRBJ1-2	once	CASSPPGQGSKGYTF	TGTGCCAGTAGTCCTCCGGGACAGGGGTCGAAGGGCTACACCTTC
TRBD1	TRBV5-6	TRBJ1-2	NA	CASSLGRGQSYGYTF	TGTGCCAGCAGCTTGGGGAGGGGGCAGTCCTATGGCTACACCTTC
TRBD2	TRBV6-5	TRBJ2-2	NA	CASSYSGGWTGELFF	TGTGCCAGCAGTTACAGCGGGGGTTGGACCGGGGAGCTGTTTTTT
TRBD1	TRBV6-1	TRBJ1-1	NA	CASSDEGAKNTEAFF	TGTGCCAGCAGTGATGAGGGGGCTAAAAACACTGAAGCTTTCTTT
TRBD2	TRBV7-6	TRBJ2-3	few	CASSLLAGGPADTQYF	TGTGCCAGCAGCCTACTAGCGGGGGGTCCAGCAGATACGCAGTATTTT
NA	TRBV5-6	TRBJ1-1	NA	CASSSGTQNTEAFF	TGTGCCAGCAGCTCCGGGACTCAGAACACTGAAGCTTTCTTT
NA	TRBV7-9	TRBJ1-5	NA	CASSPQGAQPQHF	TGTGCCAGCAGCCCACAGGGCGCTCAGCCCCAGCATTTT
NA	TRBV20-1	TRBJ2-1	NA	CSAFYYNEQFF	TGCAGTGCCTTTTACTACAATGAGCAGTTCTTC
NA	TRBV21-1	TRBJ1-4	NA	CASSKGQGEGIVKLFF	TGTGCCAGCAGCAAAGGACAGGGGGAGGGGATAGTGAAACTGTTTTTT
NA	TRBV30	TRBJ1-4	NA	CAWTGFGEKLFF	TGTGCCTGGACGGGGTTTGGTGAAAAACTGTTTTTT
NA	TRBV18	TRBJ1-1	once	CASSPGHDTEAFF	TGTGCCAGCTCACCAGGACATGACACTGAAGCTTTCTTT
TRBD2	TRBV11-2	TRBJ2-1	NA	CASSFSGGAYEQFF	TGTGCCAGCAGCTTTAGCGGGGGGGCCTATGAGCAGTTCTTC
TRBD1	TRBV6-5	TRBJ1-1	NA	CASSYPKTGGGTEAFF	TGTGCCAGCAGTTACCCCAAGACAGGGGGCGGTACTGAAGCTTTCTTT
NA	TRBV3-1/TRBV3-2	TRBJ2-1	NA	CASSPLWGEEQFF	TGTGCCAGCAGCCCGCTTTGGGGGGAAGAGCAGTTCTTC
NA	TRBV9	TRBJ2-3	NA	CASSVQGFTDTQYF	TGTGCCAGCAGCGTGCAGGGGTTCACAGATACGCAGTATTTT
NA	TRBV7-8	TRBJ2-7	NA	CASSLDLSEQYF	TGTGCCAGCAGCTTAGATCTGTCCGAGCAGTACTTC
NA	TRBV6-5	TRBJ1-6	NA	CASRRNINSPLHF	TGTGCCAGCCGCAGGAATATTAATTCACCCCTCCACTTT
NA	TRBV18	TRBJ1-1	NA	CASSPPGDTEAFF	TGTGCCAGCTCACCGCCTGGAGACACTGAAGCTTTCTTT
NA	TRBV2	TRBJ1-5	few	CASSAVGGNQPQHF	TGTGCCAGCAGTGCGGTTGGGGGGAATCAGCCCCAGCATTTT
NA	TRBV18	TRBJ1-4	once	CASSPAGRKATNEKLFF	TGTGCCAGCTCACCAGCAGGGAGGAAGGCGACTAATGAAAAACTGTTTTTT
NA	TRBV19	TRBJ2-5	NA	CASSGGQYEETQYF	TGTGCCAGTAGCGGGGGACAGTACGAAGAGACCCAGTACTTC
NA	TRBV19	TRBJ2-6	NA	CASSPLGPSSGANVLTF	TGTGCCAGTAGTCCCTTGGGCCCCAGCTCTGGGGCCAACGTCCTGACTTTC
NA	TRBV7-9	TRBJ2-5	few	CASSLVGGHGETQYF	TGTGCCAGCAGCTTAGTGGGGGGTCATGGAGAGACCCAGTACTTC
TRBD1	TRBV5-1	TRBJ2-3	NA	CASSRDRVTDTQYF	TGCGCCAGCAGCAGGGACAGGGTTACAGATACGCAGTATTTT
NA	TRBV9	TRBJ1-1	NA	CASSAGADTEAFF	TGTGCCAGCAGCGCTGGGGCGGACACTGAAGCTTTCTTT
TRBD2	TRBV7-2	TRBJ2-1	NA	CASARLAGGIGEQFF	TGTGCCAGCGCCAGACTAGCGGGGGGCATTGGTGAGCAGTTCTTC
TRBD1	TRBV7-2	TRBJ2-6	NA	CASSFKGGYGANVLTF	TGTGCCAGCAGCTTCAAAGGGGGCTATGGGGCCAACGTCCTGACTTTC
TRBD1	TRBV27	TRBJ1-5	NA	CASSLGETGGQPQHF	TGTGCCAGCAGTTTAGGCGAGACAGGGGGTCAGCCCCAGCATTTT
TRBD1	TRBV10-3	TRBJ1-5	NA	CAIKGQGADQPQHF	TGTGCCATCAAGGGACAGGGGGCTGATCAGCCCCAGCATTTT
TRBD2	TRBV2	TRBJ2-7	NA	CASRPSGAISYEQYF	TGTGCCAGCAGACCTAGCGGGGCGATCTCCTACGAGCAGTACTTC
TRBD1	TRBV30	TRBJ2-1	NA	CAWRTGVQYDEQFF	TGTGCCTGGAGAACAGGGGTCCAATACGATGAGCAGTTCTTC
TRBD1	TRBV28	TRBJ1-6	few	CASSPRQGAGSPLHF	TGTGCCAGCAGTCCCAGACAGGGGGCGGGTTCACCCCTCCACTTT
TRBD1	TRBV18	TRBJ1-1	NA	CASSESPGQGTEAFF	TGTGCCAGCTCAGAGAGTCCGGGACAGGGTACTGAAGCTTTCTTT
NA	TRBV5-1	TRBJ2-2	NA	CASSLAGHSNTGELFF	TGCGCCAGCAGCTTGGCGGGACATTCGAACACCGGGGAGCTGTTTTTT